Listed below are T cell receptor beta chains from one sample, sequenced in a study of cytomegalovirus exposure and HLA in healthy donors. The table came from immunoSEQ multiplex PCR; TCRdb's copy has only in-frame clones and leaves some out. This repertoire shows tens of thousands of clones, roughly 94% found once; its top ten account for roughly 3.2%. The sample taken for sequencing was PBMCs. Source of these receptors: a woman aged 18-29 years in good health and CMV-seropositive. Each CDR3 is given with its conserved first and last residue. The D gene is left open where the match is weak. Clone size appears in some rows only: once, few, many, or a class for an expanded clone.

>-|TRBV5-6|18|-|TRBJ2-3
CASSFGTWGQTSTDTQYF
TGTGCCAGCAGCTTTGGAACGTGGGGGCAAACTAGCACAGATACGCAGTATTTT
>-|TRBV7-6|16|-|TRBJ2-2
CASSPQGGGNTGELFF
TGTGCCAGCAGCCCCCAGGGAGGGGGGAACACCGGGGAGCTGTTTTTT
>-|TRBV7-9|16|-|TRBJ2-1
CASSSPEFPRDNEQFF
TGTGCCAGCAGCTCCCCGGAGTTTCCCCGCGACAATGAGCAGTTCTTC
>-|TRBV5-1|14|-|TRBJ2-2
CASSLVGNTGELFF
TGCGCCAGCAGCTTGGTCGGGAACACCGGGGAGCTGTTTTTT
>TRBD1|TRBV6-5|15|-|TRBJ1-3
CASRLSGGSGNTIYF
TGTGCCAGCAGATTATCAGGGGGCTCTGGAAACACCATATATTTT
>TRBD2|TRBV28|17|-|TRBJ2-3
CASSPQPPGLATDTQYF
TGTGCCAGCAGTCCACAACCACCGGGACTAGCGACAGATACGCAGTATTTT
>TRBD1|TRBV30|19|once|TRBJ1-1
CAWSSRTGYQKIRYTEAFF
TGTGCCTGGAGTTCCCGGACAGGCTATCAGAAAATTCGGTACACTGAAGCTTTCTTT
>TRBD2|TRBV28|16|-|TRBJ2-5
CASSQFGGGLGETQYF
TGTGCCAGCAGTCAATTTGGCGGGGGGCTGGGGGAGACCCAGTACTTC
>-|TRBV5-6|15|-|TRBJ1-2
CASYGYGEANYGYTF
TGTGCCAGCTACGGGTACGGTGAGGCCAACTATGGCTACACCTTC
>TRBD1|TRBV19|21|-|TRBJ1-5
CASNQLKAENRGLWGDQPQHF
TGTGCCAGTAACCAACTCAAAGCGGAAAACAGGGGGCTATGGGGTGATCAGCCCCAGCATTTT
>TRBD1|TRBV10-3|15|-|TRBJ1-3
CAIGSWTGGGNTIYF
TGTGCCATCGGATCCTGGACAGGGGGTGGAAACACCATATATTTT
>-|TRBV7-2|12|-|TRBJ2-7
CASREAGYEQYF
TGTGCCAGCAGGGAGGCGGGCTACGAGCAGTACTTC
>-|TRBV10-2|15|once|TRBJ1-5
CASSVFRPSWQPQHF
TGCGCCAGCAGTGTCTTCAGGCCTTCATGGCAGCCCCAGCATTTT
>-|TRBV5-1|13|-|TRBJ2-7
CASSSDTTYEQYF
TGCGCCAGCAGCTCGGACACTACCTACGAGCAGTACTTC
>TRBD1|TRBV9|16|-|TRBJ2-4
CASSVEGADGLNIQYF
TGTGCCAGCAGCGTAGAGGGGGCGGATGGGTTAAACATTCAGTACTTC
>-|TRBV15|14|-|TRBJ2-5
CATSRDPREETQYF
TGTGCCACCAGCAGAGATCCCCGGGAAGAGACCCAGTACTTC
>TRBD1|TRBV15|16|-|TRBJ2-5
CATSRGSQGAGETQYF
TGTGCCACCAGCAGGGGTTCACAGGGGGCAGGGGAGACCCAGTACTTC
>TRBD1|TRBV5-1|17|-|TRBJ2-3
CASSLAGTGVGTDTQYF
TGCGCCAGCAGCTTGGCCGGGACAGGGGTGGGGACAGATACGCAGTATTTT
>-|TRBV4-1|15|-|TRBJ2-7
CASSQVRTAPYEQYF
TGCGCCAGCAGCCAAGTAAGGACAGCACCCTACGAGCAGTACTTC
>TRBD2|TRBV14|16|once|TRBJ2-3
CASSQGTGTSGVPSDF
TGTGCCAGCAGCCAAGGGACCGGGACTAGCGGGGTCCCCAGTGATTTT
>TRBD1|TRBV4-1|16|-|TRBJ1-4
CASSPGQGATNEKLFF
TGCGCCAGCAGCCCCGGACAGGGGGCAACTAATGAAAAACTGTTTTTT
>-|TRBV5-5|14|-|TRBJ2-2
CASSFAPEGGELFF
TGTGCCAGCAGCTTCGCCCCGGAGGGCGGGGAGCTGTTTTTT
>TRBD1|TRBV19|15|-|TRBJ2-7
CASSSIATGVYEQYF
TGTGCCAGTAGTAGTATCGCGACAGGGGTCTACGAGCAGTACTTC
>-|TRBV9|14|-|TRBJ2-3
CASSVDTSTDTQYF
TGTGCCAGCAGCGTAGATACTTCTACAGATACGCAGTATTTT
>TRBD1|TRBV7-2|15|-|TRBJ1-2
CASSNRQGSLNDYTF
TGTGCCAGCAGCAATAGACAGGGCAGCCTTAATGACTACACCTTC
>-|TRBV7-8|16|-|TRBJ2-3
CASSLAEGRNTDTQYF
TGTGCCAGCAGCTTAGCTGAGGGAAGAAACACAGATACGCAGTATTTT
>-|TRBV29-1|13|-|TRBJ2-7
CSVGGEVSYEQYF
TGCAGCGTTGGGGGCGAGGTATCCTACGAGCAGTACTTC
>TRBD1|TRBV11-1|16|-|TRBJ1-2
CASSLVSPGTGNGYTF
TGTGCCAGCAGCTTAGTTTCCCCCGGGACAGGAAATGGCTACACCTTC
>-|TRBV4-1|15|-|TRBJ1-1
CASSHAGTPNTEAFF
TGCGCCAGCAGCCACGCCGGGACACCGAACACTGAAGCTTTCTTT
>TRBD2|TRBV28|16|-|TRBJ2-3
CASSFRGGPSPDTQYF
TGTGCCAGCAGTTTTCGGGGGGGGCCCTCCCCAGATACGCAGTATTTT